The entry below describes one TCR beta chain. This clone's antigen is unknown. It has no much larger one-base neighbor in the sample; base qualities were not kept. The trim is 5 bases for V and 4 bases for J, with a gap of 13 bases between the germline ends. CDR3 length: 14 amino acids, cysteine to phenylalanine. Of all the DNA, just the CDR3 is kept, 42 bases in frame from base 1. Donors were 39 systemically healthy Caucasian individuals from Russia aged roughly 6 to 90 years. Each donor gave around 9.5 milliliters of peripheral blood, collected into EDTA-treated Vacutainer tubes. PBMCs were isolated by Ficoll-Paque density-gradient centrifugation, with at least 7 million obtained per sample. Total RNA was extracted from PBMCs with Trizol reagent, with at least 5.5 micrograms obtained per sample. For every donor, an aliquot of PBMCs went through flow cytometry to measure the percentages of naive CD45RAhigh/CD27high T cells.

The receptor library was made with 5' RACE. Sequencing used an Illumina HiSeq 2500. A second PCR of roughly 7 to 12 cycles was run with a J-beta primer mix and a sample-barcoded 5' primer. A unique molecular identifier was introduced onto each TCR beta cDNA molecule by a template-switch 5' adaptor carrying 12 random nucleotides. Each sample yielded at least 2.5 million CDR3-containing paired-end reads. The Mint cDNA synthesis kit, primed by a TRBC-specific oligonucleotide, was used to synthesize first-strand cDNA from all RNA. Following uracil-DNA glycosylase treatment, a first 18-cycle PCR with universal primers M1SS and BC2_uni_R was performed on all cDNA. From the authors' description of their analysis: For normalization, 1 million high-quality reads, each with a distinct molecular identifier, were randomly selected from each sample. Reads sharing molecular identifiers were discarded rather than binned into consensus sequences. MiTCR, run with a Q25 quality threshold and the strictest error-elimination algorithm, handled CDR3 identification, clonotype clustering and error correction. Lower-bound total TCR beta diversity was estimated with a nonparametric unseen species model using Euler transformation. TCRdb trimmed the raw reads at Q25, called clones with MiXCR and kept productive beta chains. Rows merge per CDR3 protein into single entries with the most common DNA and genes. The V and J calls were determined by TCRdb, not by the authors. The sample has hundreds of thousands of distinct CDR3 sequences on record, around 42% of them singletons. The ten largest clones capture under 20% of the sample.

The entry originates in a study of blood T cells in healthy people across ages (dated by TCRdb to between 2014 and 2017). A note on the overall study: In model experiments, template switching captured about one uniquely barcoded TCR beta cDNA molecule for every two T cells. Four age groups were formed from the donors: young (average roughly 16 years), middle-aged (around 37), aged (about 68) and long-lived (about 75). Using deep sequencing normalized with unique cDNA molecular identifiers, the study measured how TCR beta repertoire diversity changes with age. To avoid experimental bias, donors of different ages were randomly spread across the sequencing lanes. Using the same blood draw, the study looked at two additional independent replicas of 1 million unique cDNA reads for two donors, one aged 18 to 30 and the other aged 80 or older.

The study at large found these results: A strong correlation was found between observed TCR beta diversity and the percentage of naive T cells measured by flow cytometry. The long-lived group showed more naive CD4+ T cells, fewer expanded clones and increased TCR diversity than the aged group, suggesting age selection. Because donor CMV infection status was unknown, age-related changes in expanded clonotypes were potentially confounded. Estimates of total diversity based on one million sequenced T cells were regarded as lower bounds and as underestimates. Bulk unsorted PBMC profiling prevented conclusive comparison of naive and antigen-experienced compartments. Observed TCR beta diversity per million T cells fell roughly linearly with age, and a significant reduction was already apparent by age about 36.

The chain is assembled from TRBV12-3 or TRBV12-4 and TRBJ2-3; tentative D gene TRBD2, with 6 bases matching. The TCR sequence derives from a man between 60 and 75 years old in good health. Sequenced sample: blood. The CDR3 is CASSAGLKADTQYF. The DNA reads as follows: TGTGCCAGCAGTGCTGGACTAAAGGCAGATACGCAGTATTTT.